This T cell receptor beta chain was captured in a study of cytomegalovirus exposure and HLA in healthy donors. Study context: Clustering assigned around 77% of the 350 to 450 genotyped donors to the Caucasian-associated ancestry cluster. Study observations and caveats: Reports described diagnosis of cytomegalovirus status by the classifier as highly specific and sensitive. Researchers catalogued about 160 TCR beta chains as cytomegalovirus-associated. A later analysis revealed that TCR association rates differed between HLA loci, peaking at DRB1 and bottoming out at HLA-C.

Trimming removed 0 bases at V and 0 bases at J, with 11 bases between. Germline V CDR1 and CDR2: PRHDT, FYEKMQ (reference sequence). The CDR3 spans 16 residues. As for this clone: Its matching antigen is unknown.

The PCR ran on 60 Vbeta and 13 Jbeta primers. Only in-frame clones appear in the TCRdb table, and some are missing; sequencing was by immunoSEQ multiplex PCR. This table has under 150,000 clones, approximately 83% appearing once. This TCR derives from a male donor in good health and CMV-seronegative. Sample: PBMCs. J is TRBJ1-1 and V is TRBV13, with a weak D call TRBD1 (6 bases). For the CDR3, the DNA is TGTGCCAGCAGCTTAGGATGGGGGCCGCTGAACACTGAAGCTTTCTTT. Translating it yields CASSLGWGPLNTEAFF.